This TCR beta chain was recorded in a study of CD8+ T cells in alopecia areata. About the research overall: Tofacitinib ran 6 to 18 months, followed by 6 months off drug. Study-level results: Under tofacitinib, fewer expanded CD8+ clones appeared among the top 100 scalp clones.

Sequencing used cDNA as its template, made by extracting RNA and reverse transcribing it. TCRdb's copy holds only in-frame clones and misses some; the assay was immunoSEQ multiplex PCR. The table includes about 200,000 clones, 58% detected once. This clone turned up a few times. The antigen remains unidentified. In germline, CDR1 is GTSNPN, CDR2 SVGIG (reference sequence). There are 10 residues in the CDR3. V gave up 8 bases and J gave up 8 bases, with 12 bases separating them. The treatment was: oral pan-JAK inhibitor, 5-10 mg twice daily. This clonotype was obtained from a human donor with alopecia areata. The material was CD4+ T cells sorted from blood, obtained at week 24, from a patient treated with tofacitinib. J is TRBJ1-1 and V is TRBV30, with D possibly matching TRBD1 (5 bases). The CDR3 reads CALRGGEAFF. The CDR3 DNA reads TGTGCCCTTCGGGGGGGAGAAGCTTTCTTT.